This record looks at one T cell receptor (beta chain) sequence and its context. This record belongs to a study of OX40 agonist ivuxolimab in advanced cancers. Assay used: immunoSEQ multiplex PCR; TCRdb lists only in-frame clones, some missing. Here the sample spans tens of thousands of clones, 91% being singletons. The sequence derives from an adult with an advanced solid tumor such as melanoma, head and neck, liver or kidney cancer. This specimen consisted of CD4+ or CD8+ T cells sorted from blood, obtained in a trial of the OX40 agonist ivuxolimab.

The CDR3 region has the DNA TGTGCCAGCGGCGGACAGGGGAACTATGGCTACACCTTC. This sequence encodes CASGGQGNYGYTF. This sequence joins TRBV6-5 and TRBJ1-2, with 9 bases aligning to TRBD1. CDR1 is MNHEY, CDR2 SVGAGI, per germline. The V segment lost 8 bases and the J segment 2 bases; nucleotides outside the gene matches: 3. This CDR3 spans 13 amino acids.